The 25 T cell receptor beta chains presented below share a single source sample, sequenced in a study of T cells after yellow fever vaccination. TCRdb used MiXCR to reprocess the 5' RACE reads, holding one entry per CDR3 protein. The sample yields 340,000 or so distinct CDR3 sequences, around 12% seen once. Sequences were derived from CD4+ T cells sorted from PBMCs, sampled 15 days after the yellow fever booster vaccination. The receptors shown here come from a young man who received the YFV17D yellow fever vaccine.

The chain employs TRBV7-3 and TRBJ2-3; D is tentatively TRBD1 or TRBD2 (5 bases each). V shed 2 bases and J shed 7 bases, with 16 bases lying between them. The CDR3 contains 15 residues. Per germline, CDR1 SGHTA and CDR2 FQGTGA. The CDR3 reads CASSLLGVERNTQYF. CDR3 sequence (DNA): TGTGCCAGCAGCTTACTGGGGGTGGAGAGAAATACGCAGTATTTT.

This clonotype was seen a handful of times. The gene calls are TRBV2 and TRBJ2-5, with D hard to call. Per the germline V gene, CDR1 is SNHLY and CDR2 is FYNNEI. CDR3 length: 13 amino acids. V was cut by 3 bases and J by 1 base, with 6 bases left in between. The CDR3 coding sequence is TGTGCCAGCAGTGATGTCAGCCAAGAGACCCAGTACTTC. Translated, it gives CASSDVSQETQYF. Looking up the rest from reference TRBV2 and TRBJ2-5 gives the full variable domain: EPEVTQTPSHQVTQMGQEVILRCVPISNHLYFYWYRQILGQKVEFLVSFYNNEISEKSEIFDDQFSVERPDGSNFTLKIRSTKLEDSAMYFCASSDVSQETQYFGPGTRLLVL.

J is TRBJ1-1 and V is TRBV7-9; D is unclear. V was cut by 2 bases and J by 6 bases, with 13 bases left in between. Germline V gives CDR1 SEHNR, CDR2 FQNEAQ (reference sequence). The CDR3 runs to 14 residues. This chain's CDR3 is CASSLTANPSEAFF. The CDR3, as DNA: TGTGCCAGCAGCTTAACAGCCAACCCATCTGAAGCTTTCTTT. The whole variable domain, filled in from reference TRBV7-9 and TRBJ1-1, reads DTGVSQNPRHKITKRGQNVTFRCDPISEHNRLYWYRQTLGQGPEFLTYFQNEAQLEKSRLLSDRFSAERPKGSFSTLEIQRTEQGDSAMYLCASSLTANPSEAFFGQGTRLTVV.

This clonotype was detected ten times or more. The chain couples TRBV7-2 to TRBJ2-7; D possibly uses TRBD1 or TRBD2 (5 bases each). The germline CDR1 and CDR2 sequences are SGHTA and FQGNSA. CDR3 size: 15 residues. V lost 2 bases and J 0 bases, leaving 11 bases between the germline ends. This CDR3 reads CASSLNPGSSYEQYV. CDR3 coding DNA: TGTGCCAGCAGCTTAAACCCAGGGAGCTCCTACGAGCAGTACGTC.

The gene calls are TRBV5-1 and TRBJ2-1; D is perhaps TRBD1 (5 bases). This CDR3 is 13 amino acids long. V dropped 7 bases and J dropped 5 bases, with 13 bases sitting between them. Germline CDR1 and CDR2: SGHRS and YFSETQ. The CDR3 protein is CASWGGLNNEQFF. For the CDR3, the DNA is TGCGCCAGCTGGGGCGGTTTAAACAATGAGCAGTTCTTC.

This clonotype occurred a few times. This rearrangement joins TRBV7-9 to TRBJ1-2; 9 bases map to TRBD1. The ends lost 5 bases at V and 7 bases at J; junction bases unmatched: 11. The germline CDR1 and CDR2 sequences are SEHNR and FQNEAQ (reference sequence). The CDR3 spans 15 residues. For the CDR3, the DNA is TGTGCCAGCAGCCCGACAGGGGGTCCTCTCGGTGGCTACACCTTC. Protein: CASSPTGGPLGGYTF.

The V call is TRBV6-6, the J call TRBJ2-7, with a tentative D call TRBD2 (5 bases). The V gene lost 4 bases and the J gene lost 5 bases, with 21 bases spanning the gap. Germline assignment: CDR1 MNHNY and CDR2 SVGAGI (reference sequence). This CDR3 region has 16 residues. Written as DNA, the CDR3 is TGTGCCAGCAGTTCCCACCAAGGCCCACTAGACCACGAGCAGTACTTC. Its protein product is CASSSHQGPLDHEQYF.

The rearrangement links TRBV18 to TRBJ1-1, with D possibly matching TRBD1 (6 bases). The V gene lost 0 bases and the J gene lost 5 bases, with 13 bases spanning the gap. This CDR3 comprises 15 residues. Germline V gene data show CDR1 as KGHSH and CDR2 as LQKENI. The CDR3 DNA follows: TGTGCCAGCTCACCACCGGGGGGGCGAGGAACTGAAGCTTTCTTT. Its protein is CASSPPGGRGTEAFF. Variable domain in full (rest from reference TRBV18 and TRBJ1-1): NAGVMQNPRHLVRRRGQEARLRCSPMKGHSHVYWYRQLPEEGLKFMVYLQKENIIDESGMPKERFSAEFPKEGPSILRIQQVVRGDSAAYFCASSPPGGRGTEAFFGQGTRLTVV.

This clonotype showed up just a few times. V usage is TRBV6-4 and J usage is TRBJ2-7; D remains unclear. This CDR3 has 13 residues. V dropped 2 bases and J dropped 4 bases, with 9 bases sitting between them. Germline V gene data show CDR1 as MRHNA and CDR2 as SNTAGT. CDR3 loop: CASSDLHKYEQYF. CDR3 in DNA: TGTGCCAGCAGTGACCTTCACAAATACGAGCAGTACTTC.

The table lists this clonotype with many counts. The rearrangement links TRBV28 to TRBJ2-7; no definite D call. CDR3 length: 15 residues. In germline, CDR1 is MDHEN, CDR2 SYDVKM. Trimming took 6 bases from V and 6 from J, leaving 21 bases between them. The CDR3 coding sequence is TGTGCCAGCAGCCCCCTCGGCGCGAGGTACGGCGAGCAGTACGTC. Translated, it gives CASSPLGARYGEQYV.

This clonotype was detected a few times. J is TRBJ1-6 and V is TRBV5-1; D gene uncertain. Germline V gives CDR1 SGHRS, CDR2 YFSETQ. CDR3 length: 14 amino acids. V lost 5 bases and J lost 10, with 16 bases in between. The CDR3 region has the DNA TGCGCCAGCAGACCGGGGTACAGCTCCTCACCCCTCCACTTT. This translates into CASRPGYSSSPLHF.

This clonotype has more than one count but fewer than ten. The chain recombines TRBV6-2 or TRBV6-3 with TRBJ2-7; no clear D. Deletions cut 6 bases from V and 6 bases from J, with 21 bases between. Germline CDR1 is MNHEY and CDR2 is SVGEGT. The CDR3 totals 15 residues. Here the CDR3 DNA reads TGTGCCAGCAGGGTCACAGCGTCCCGCATTTTCGAGCAGTACTTC. Translated, it gives CASRVTASRIFEQYF.

This clonotype was seen a few times. The V gene is TRBV19, the J gene TRBJ2-5; D assignment may be TRBD1 or TRBD2 (5 bases each). Trimming stripped 5 bases from V and 5 bases from J, with 24 bases between. The CDR3 consists of 17 residues. Germline-derived CDR1 and CDR2 are LNHDA and SQIVND (reference sequence). CDR3 nucleotides: TGTGCCAGTAGTCCAAACCCGATCGGGACCAAGCGGGAGACCCAGTACTTC. It yields the protein CASSPNPIGTKRETQYF.

The table lists this clonotype with many counts. V usage is TRBV20-1 and J usage is TRBJ1-2, with a weak D call TRBD1 (6 bases). V gave up 0 bases and J gave up 4 bases, with 12 bases separating them. CDR1 DFQATT and CDR2 SNEGSKA come from the germline V gene (reference sequence). The CDR3 extends over 14 amino acids. CDR3 amino acids: CSARDGGGSYGYTF. In nucleotides, the CDR3 is TGCAGTGCTAGAGATGGGGGGGGCAGCTATGGCTACACCTTC.

This clonotype was picked up a small number of times. The rearrangement uses TRBV4-1 and TRBJ2-4; 16 bases map to TRBD2. This CDR3 comprises 19 residues. V lost 0 bases, J lost 7 bases, and 9 bases stayed unmatched. Germline assignment: CDR1 MGHRA and CDR2 YSYEKL. The CDR3 loop reads CASSQEGVSGLAGGNIQYF. As DNA, the CDR3 is TGCGCCAGCAGCCAAGAAGGAGTTTCGGGACTAGCGGGGGGGAACATTCAGTACTTC.

Only a few counts were recorded for this clonotype. This chain links TRBV6-1 with TRBJ2-5, with 7 bases identical to TRBD1. J gave up 5 bases and V 8 bases, and 14 bases lay outside the gene matches. Germline assignment: CDR1 MNHNS and CDR2 SASEGT. This CDR3 has 15 amino acids. CDR3 DNA sequence: TGTGCCAGCGGCTATCTGACAGGGTTTATGGAGACCCAGTACTTC. Its translation: CASGYLTGFMETQYF.

In its sample, this clonotype was seen many times. The gene calls are TRBV12-3 or TRBV12-4 and TRBJ1-1; tentative D call: TRBD1 (5 bases). V lost 6 bases and J lost 1, with 9 bases in between. The CDR3 has 13 amino acids. CDR3: CASRPGTNTEAFF. For the CDR3, the DNA is TGTGCCAGCAGACCCGGGACGAACACTGAAGCTTTCTTT.

This clonotype was detected only a few times. The chain links TRBV6-2 or TRBV6-3 to TRBJ2-5, with 10 bases lining up with TRBD2. V trimming: 8 bases; J trimming: 4 bases; junction bases outside the gene matches: 4. The CDR3 contains 13 residues. From germline, CDR1 is MNHEY and CDR2 SVGEGT. The CDR3 protein is CASRPSGGETQYF. The DNA of the CDR3 is TGTGCCAGCCGTCCTAGCGGGGGAGAGACCCAGTACTTC.

The chain uses TRBV12-3 or TRBV12-4 and TRBJ1-3; D not certain. The CDR3 extends over 13 amino acids. Trimming stripped 6 bases from V and 0 bases from J, with 6 bases between. The CDR3 coding sequence is TGTGCCAGCAGGCTTCTCTCTGGAAACACCATATATTTT. Translating it yields CASRLLSGNTIYF.

This clonotype was observed a handful of times. This clone may be a read error of a much larger clone one base away. This rearrangement joins TRBV7-9 to TRBJ1-1, with D tentatively TRBD1 (5 bases). Germline loops: CDR1 SEHNR, CDR2 FQNEAQ (reference sequence). V dropped 5 bases and J dropped 4 bases, with 11 bases sitting between them. The CDR3 sequence is 13 residues long. Here the CDR3 DNA reads TGTGCCAGCAGCCCCCATGGGGGCACTGAAGCTTTCTTT. Its protein is CASSPHGGTEAFF.

There are a few counts of this clonotype. V is TRBV5-1 and J is TRBJ2-3; D is unclear. Germline values: CDR1 SGHRS, CDR2 YFSETQ. This CDR3 contains 15 residues. V was pared by 2 bases and J by 1 base, with 11 bases between. In nucleotides, the CDR3 is TGCGCCAGCAGCTTTCGCTTACCCCGCACAGATACGCAGTATTTT. It codes for CASSFRLPRTDTQYF.

This clonotype was seen more than once but under ten times. One end of the junction does not line up with germline, which may come from a read error. The J gene is TRBJ2-5, the V gene TRBV10-1, with 10 positions matching TRBD2. The CDR3 runs 15 residues. Germline V gene data show CDR1 as WNHNN and CDR2 as SYGVQD (reference sequence). CDR3 loop: CASSELAGDQGTQYF. CDR3 coding DNA: TGCGCCAGCAGTGAGCTAGCGGGGGATCAAGGGACCCAGTACTTC.

The chain has TRBV6-5 and TRBJ2-7; 14 bases agree with TRBD2. Germline V lookup: CDR1 MNHEY, CDR2 SVGAGI. The junction had 12 bases not matched to a gene; V was cut back by 5 bases and J by 0 bases. The CDR3 runs to 19 residues. CDR3 region: CASSRQGTSGGQSSYEQYF. CDR3 bases: TGTGCCAGCAGTCGTCAGGGGACTAGCGGGGGCCAAAGCTCCTACGAGCAGTACTTC.

The table lists this clonotype with a few counts. The CDR3 region is CASSATQNIQYF. CDR3 nucleotides: TGTGCCAGCTCAGCGACCCAAAACATTCAGTACTTC. The chain employs TRBV18 and TRBJ2-4; D uncertain. Germline-derived CDR1 and CDR2 are KGHSH and LQKENI. Trimming stripped 5 bases from V and 5 bases from J, with 7 bases between. The CDR3 covers 12 residues.

J is TRBJ1-5 and V is TRBV20-1; D might be TRBD1 (5 bases). This CDR3 has 14 residues. Per the germline V gene, CDR1 is DFQATT and CDR2 is SNEGSKA (reference sequence). V lost 6 bases, J lost 5 bases, and 17 bases lay in between. The CDR3 DNA reads as TGCAGTGCCGAAAGTGTGGGAGGGGATCAGCCCCAGCATTTT. Protein product: CSAESVGGDQPQHF.